Each of the 8 T cell receptor beta chains below was sequenced from the same sample in a study of shared clonotypes between healthy human individuals. The method was immunoSEQ multiplex PCR; TCRdb's version includes in-frame clones alone and lacks a portion of them. The table lists roughly 640,000 clones, more than 95% of them singletons. The material sequenced was naive CD4+ T cells sorted from blood. Subset denoted: CD45RA+ positively selected. These receptors originate from a woman in her 30s in good health.

The chain has TRBV5-8 and TRBJ2-3; no definite D call. The CDR3 has 14 residues. Germline values: CDR1 SGHTS, CDR2 YDEGEE. The V and J ends lost 0 bases and 4 bases respectively, with 9 bases between them. The CDR3 sequence: CASSLGVPPDTQYF. The CDR3 coding sequence is TGTGCCAGCAGCTTGGGGGTCCCTCCAGATACGCAGTATTTT.

The V and J genes are TRBV5-1 and TRBJ1-1, with 12 nucleotides matching TRBD1. The CDR3 extends over 16 amino acids. The J segment lost 1 base and the V segment lost 3 bases, leaving 4 bases of the junction unmatched. Germline V lookup: CDR1 SGHRS, CDR2 YFSETQ. The CDR3 DNA is TGCGCCAGCAGCTGGGGGACAGGGGGCTGGAACACTGAAGCTTTCTTT. This translates into CASSWGTGGWNTEAFF.

V usage is TRBV7-7 and J usage is TRBJ2-3; either TRBD1 or TRBD2 may supply D (5 bases each). CDR3 length: 13 amino acids. CDR1 and CDR2 from the germline V gene are SSHAT and FNYEAQ (reference sequence). The germline V and J ends were trimmed by 5 bases and 10 bases, with 16 bases remaining between them. This chain's CDR3 is CASSPRDGQSQYF. In DNA, the CDR3 is TGTGCCAGCAGCCCCAGGGACGGACAATCGCAGTATTTT.

This clone was detected only once. The rearrangement joins TRBV6-5 to TRBJ1-2; D remains ambiguous. V dropped 2 bases and J dropped 4 bases, with 8 bases sitting between them. This CDR3 is built from 13 residues. CDR1 and CDR2 from the germline V gene are MNHEY and SVGAGI. In nucleotides, the CDR3 is TGTGCCAGCAGTTACGGGCAGTTCTATGGCTACACCTTC. Residues: CASSYGQFYGYTF.

The V gene is TRBV19, the J gene TRBJ2-1, with 16 bases aligning to TRBD2. V trimming: 5 bases; J trimming: 10 bases; junction bases outside the gene matches: 8. CDR3 length equals 16 residues. Germline CDR1 reads LNHDA; CDR2 reads SQIVND (reference sequence). CDR3 DNA: TGTGCCAGTAGTCCGGGACTAGCGGGAGGGGTAGGGGAGCAGTTCTTC. Translated, it gives CASSPGLAGGVGEQFF.

The gene calls are TRBV28 and TRBJ1-1; D gene unclear. Deletions cut 6 bases from V and 1 base from J, with 9 bases between. The CDR3 extends over 13 amino acids. Germline V lookup: CDR1 MDHEN, CDR2 SYDVKM. The CDR3 sequence: CASSAHTNTEAFF. The CDR3 DNA is TGTGCCAGCAGCGCACACACGAACACTGAAGCTTTCTTT.

This clone was found once. The chain joins TRBV5-1 to TRBJ1-1; perhaps TRBD1 as D (6 bases). Trimming took off 0 bases at V and 4 bases at J, with 13 bases between the two ends. The germline V gene has CDR1 SGHRS and CDR2 YFSETQ. This CDR3 has 15 amino acids. The DNA of the CDR3 is TGCGCCAGCAGCTTGGGTGGCAGGGGCTCCACTGAAGCTTTCTTT. It codes for CASSLGGRGSTEAFF.

The chain is built from TRBV27 and TRBJ1-1, with D perhaps TRBD1 (6 bases). The CDR3 totals 15 residues. Germline-derived CDR1 and CDR2 are MNHEY and SMNVEV (reference sequence). Trimming left V 5 bases short and J 3 bases short, with 16 bases between. Here the CDR3 reads CASSNRERLHTEAFF. In nucleotides, the CDR3 is TGTGCCAGCAGTAACAGGGAGAGGTTGCACACTGAAGCTTTCTTT.